Listed here are 5 T cell receptor beta chains from one sample, sequenced in a study of T cells in Graves' hyperthyroidism and ophthalmopathy. Amplification of TCR beta CDR3 regions used RNA as the template. A first-round RT-PCR of the TCR CDR3 used the HTBI primer set. TCRdb independently ran MiXCR on the multiplex PCR reads; one entry per CDR3 protein. The sample holds about 700,000 distinct CDR3 sequences, about 45% seen once. The sample consisted of peripheral blood or thyroid tissue (not recorded which). These receptors came from an adult man with Graves' disease, either hyperthyroidism or ophthalmopathy (not recorded which).

This clonotype was counted between two and nine times. The chain links TRBV20-1 to TRBJ1-5, with D tentatively TRBD1 (5 bases). The CDR3 runs to 14 residues. The ends were cut back, 3 bases at V and 1 base at J, with 10 bases in the middle. Germline-derived CDR1 and CDR2 are DFQATT and SNEGSKA (reference sequence). The CDR3 region is CSASRGDSNQPQHF. The CDR3, as DNA: TGCAGTGCTAGTCGAGGGGACAGCAATCAGCCCCAGCATTTT.

This chain joins TRBV9 and TRBJ2-5, with D perhaps TRBD2 (5 bases). V was pared by 6 bases and J by 1 base, with 10 bases between. Germline values: CDR1 SGDLS, CDR2 YYNGEE. CDR3 size: 13 residues. For the CDR3, the DNA is TGTGCCAGCACTTCCCGGGGCCAAGAGACCCAGTACTTC. This sequence encodes CASTSRGQETQYF.

This clonotype was seen once. The CDR3 DNA reads as TGCAGCGTTGAGCATAGGGGGCGGACTAGCGGGGAGTACGAGCAGTACTTC. Protein: CSVEHRGRTSGEYEQYF. This chain uses TRBV29-1 with TRBJ2-7, with 12 nucleotides matching TRBD2. The germline CDR1 and CDR2 sequences are SQVTM and ANQGSEA. This CDR3 spans 17 amino acids. J lost 4 bases, V lost 3 bases, and 13 bases had no gene match.

This clonotype was seen many times. J is TRBJ2-5 and V is TRBV10-3; the D gene is possibly TRBD1 (5 bases). The germline CDR1 and CDR2 sequences are ENHRY and SYGVKD. The ends were cut back, 3 bases at V and 4 bases at J, with 9 bases in the middle. CDR3 length equals 13 residues. Here the CDR3 DNA reads TGTGCCATCAGTGATGGGCAGGGAGAGACCCAGTACTTC. Encoded protein: CAISDGQGETQYF.

The chain recombines TRBV2 with TRBJ1-2; D may be TRBD1 (5 bases). V dropped 4 bases and J dropped 7 bases, with 13 bases sitting between them. The CDR3 contains 13 residues. The germline gives CDR1 SNHLY, CDR2 FYNNEI. Here the CDR3 DNA reads TGTGCCAGCAGTGTAAGCACAGGCGGTGGCTACACCTTC. This translates into CASSVSTGGGYTF.